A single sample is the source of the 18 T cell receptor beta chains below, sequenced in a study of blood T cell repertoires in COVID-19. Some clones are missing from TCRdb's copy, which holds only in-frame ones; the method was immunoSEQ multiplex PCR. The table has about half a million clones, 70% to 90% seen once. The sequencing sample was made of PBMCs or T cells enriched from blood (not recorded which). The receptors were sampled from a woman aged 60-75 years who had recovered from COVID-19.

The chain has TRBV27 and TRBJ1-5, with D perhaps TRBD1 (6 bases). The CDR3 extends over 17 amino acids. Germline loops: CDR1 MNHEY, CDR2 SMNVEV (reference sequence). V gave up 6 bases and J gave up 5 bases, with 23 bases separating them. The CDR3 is CASSPRGGGALDQPQHF. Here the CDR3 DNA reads TGTGCCAGCAGCCCGCGAGGAGGGGGGGCTCTTGATCAGCCCCAGCATTTT.

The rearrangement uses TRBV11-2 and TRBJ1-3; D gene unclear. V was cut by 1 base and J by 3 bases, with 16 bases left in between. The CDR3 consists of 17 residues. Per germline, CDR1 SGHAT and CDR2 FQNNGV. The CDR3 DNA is TGTGCCAGCAGCTTAGTTTCCGCGGAGCTCTATGGAAACACCATATATTTT. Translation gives CASSLVSAELYGNTIYF.

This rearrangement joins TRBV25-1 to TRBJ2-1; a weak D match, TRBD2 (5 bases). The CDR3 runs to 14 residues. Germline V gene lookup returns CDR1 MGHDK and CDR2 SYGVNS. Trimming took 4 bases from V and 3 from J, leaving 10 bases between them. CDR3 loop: CASSATGNYNEQFF. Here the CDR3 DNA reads TGTGCCAGCAGTGCAACCGGGAACTACAATGAGCAGTTCTTC.

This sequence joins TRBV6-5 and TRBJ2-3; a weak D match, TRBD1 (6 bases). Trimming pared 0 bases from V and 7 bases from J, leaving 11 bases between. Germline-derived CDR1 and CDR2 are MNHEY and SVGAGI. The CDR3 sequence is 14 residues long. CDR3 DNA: TGTGCCAGCAGTTACTCTGGGGGCGTCAATACGCAGTATTTT. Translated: CASSYSGGVNTQYF.

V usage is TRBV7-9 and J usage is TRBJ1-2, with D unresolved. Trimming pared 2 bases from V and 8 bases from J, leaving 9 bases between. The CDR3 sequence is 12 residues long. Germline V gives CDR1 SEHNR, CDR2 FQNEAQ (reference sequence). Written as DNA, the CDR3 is TGTGCCAGCAGCTTATTGGTAGAAGGCTACACCTTC. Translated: CASSLLVEGYTF.

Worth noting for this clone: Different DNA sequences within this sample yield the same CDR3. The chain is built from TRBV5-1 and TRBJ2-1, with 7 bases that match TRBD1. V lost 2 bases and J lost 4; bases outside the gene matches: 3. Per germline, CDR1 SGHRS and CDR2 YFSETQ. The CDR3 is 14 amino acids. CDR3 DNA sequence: TGCGCCAGCAGCTTAGGGGGCCCATACAATGAGCAGTTCTTC. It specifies CASSLGGPYNEQFF.

CDR3 DNA sequence: TGTGCCAGCAGTCCACAAAGCTCTGGGGCCAACGTCCTGACTTTC. Amino acid sequence: CASSPQSSGANVLTF. This chain joins TRBV9 and TRBJ2-6; D ambiguous. V was pared by 5 bases and J by 0 bases, with 9 bases between. This CDR3 region has 15 residues. CDR1 SGDLS and CDR2 YYNGEE come from the germline V gene.

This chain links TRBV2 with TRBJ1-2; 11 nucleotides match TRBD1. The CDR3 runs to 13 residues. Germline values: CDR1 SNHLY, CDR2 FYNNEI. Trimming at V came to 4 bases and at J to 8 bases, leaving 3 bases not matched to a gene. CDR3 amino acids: CASSGRTGGGYTF. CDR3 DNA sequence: TGTGCCAGCAGTGGCCGGACAGGGGGCGGCTACACCTTC. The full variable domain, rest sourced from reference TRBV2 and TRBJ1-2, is EPEVTQTPSHQVTQMGQEVILRCVPISNHLYFYWYRQILGQKVEFLVSFYNNEISEKSEIFDDQFSVERPDGSNFTLKIRSTKLEDSAMYFCASSGRTGGGYTFGSGTRLTVV.

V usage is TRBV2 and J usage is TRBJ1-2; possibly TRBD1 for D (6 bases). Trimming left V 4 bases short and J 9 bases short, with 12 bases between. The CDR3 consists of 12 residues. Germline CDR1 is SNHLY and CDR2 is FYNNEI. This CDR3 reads CASSAGQGSYTF. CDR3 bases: TGTGCCAGCAGTGCCGGCCAGGGGAGCTACACCTTC.

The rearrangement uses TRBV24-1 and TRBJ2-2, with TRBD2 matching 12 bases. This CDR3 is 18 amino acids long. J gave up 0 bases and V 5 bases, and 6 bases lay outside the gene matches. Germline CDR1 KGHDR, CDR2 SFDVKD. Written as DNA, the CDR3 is TGTGCCACCAGTGCCGGACTAGCGGGACCTCCGAACACCGGGGAGCTGTTTTTT. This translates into CATSAGLAGPPNTGELFF.

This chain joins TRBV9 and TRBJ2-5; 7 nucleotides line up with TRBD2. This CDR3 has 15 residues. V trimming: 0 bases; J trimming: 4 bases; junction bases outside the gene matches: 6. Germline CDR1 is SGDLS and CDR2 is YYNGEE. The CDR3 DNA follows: TGTGCCAGCAGCGTAGTCGGGGGGAAGGGAGAGACCCAGTACTTC. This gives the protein CASSVVGGKGETQYF.

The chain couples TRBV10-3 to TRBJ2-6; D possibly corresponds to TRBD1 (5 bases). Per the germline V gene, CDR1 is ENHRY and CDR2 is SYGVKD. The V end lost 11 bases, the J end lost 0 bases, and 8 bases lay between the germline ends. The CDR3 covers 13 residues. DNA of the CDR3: TGTGCCGTACAGGACTCTGGGGCCAACGTCCTGACTTTC. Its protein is CAVQDSGANVLTF.

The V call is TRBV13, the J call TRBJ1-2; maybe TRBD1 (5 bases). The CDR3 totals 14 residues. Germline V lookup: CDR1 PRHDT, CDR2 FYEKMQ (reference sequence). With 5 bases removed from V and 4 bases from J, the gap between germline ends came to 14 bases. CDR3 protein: CASSLVGGIYGYTF. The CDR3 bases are TGTGCCAGCAGCCTAGTGGGGGGGATCTATGGCTACACCTTC.

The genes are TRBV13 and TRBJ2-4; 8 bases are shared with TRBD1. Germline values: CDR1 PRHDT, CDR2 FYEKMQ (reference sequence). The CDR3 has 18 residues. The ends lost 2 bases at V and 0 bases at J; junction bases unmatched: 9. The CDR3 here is CASSLQGARGLAKNIQYF. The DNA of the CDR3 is TGTGCCAGCAGCTTACAGGGGGCGAGGGGCTTAGCCAAAAACATTCAGTACTTC. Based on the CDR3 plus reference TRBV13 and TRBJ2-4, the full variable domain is AAGVIQSPRHLIKEKRETATLKCYPIPRHDTVYWYQQGPGQDPQFLISFYEKMQSDKGSIPDRFSAQQFSDYHSELNMSSLELGDSALYFCASSLQGARGLAKNIQYFGAGTRLSVL.

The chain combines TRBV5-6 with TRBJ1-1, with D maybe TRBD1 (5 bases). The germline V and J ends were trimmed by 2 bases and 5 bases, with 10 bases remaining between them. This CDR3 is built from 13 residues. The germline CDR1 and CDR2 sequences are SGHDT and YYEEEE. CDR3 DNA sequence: TGTGCCAGCAGCTTAAGGGGAGGGACTGAAGCTTTCTTT. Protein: CASSLRGGTEAFF.

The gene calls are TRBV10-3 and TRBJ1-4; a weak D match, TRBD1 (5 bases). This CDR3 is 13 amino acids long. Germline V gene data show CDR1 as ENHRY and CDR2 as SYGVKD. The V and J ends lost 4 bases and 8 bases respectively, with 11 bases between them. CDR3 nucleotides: TGTGCCATCAGTGCCAAACAGGCGGAAAAACTGTTTTTT. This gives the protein CAISAKQAEKLFF.

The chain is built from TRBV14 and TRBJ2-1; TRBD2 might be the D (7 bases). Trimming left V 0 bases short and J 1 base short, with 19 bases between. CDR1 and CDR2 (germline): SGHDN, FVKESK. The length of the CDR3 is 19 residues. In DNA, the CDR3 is TGTGCCAGCAGCCAAGATCTTTGGGGGGGGGCAGCGTCCTACAATGAGCAGTTCTTC. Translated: CASSQDLWGGAASYNEQFF. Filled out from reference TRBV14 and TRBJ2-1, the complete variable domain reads EAGVTQFPSHSVIEKGQTVTLRCDPISGHDNLYWYRRVMGKEIKFLLHFVKESKQDESGMPNNRFLAERTGGTYSTLKVQPAELEDSGVYFCASSQDLWGGAASYNEQFFGPGTRLTVL.

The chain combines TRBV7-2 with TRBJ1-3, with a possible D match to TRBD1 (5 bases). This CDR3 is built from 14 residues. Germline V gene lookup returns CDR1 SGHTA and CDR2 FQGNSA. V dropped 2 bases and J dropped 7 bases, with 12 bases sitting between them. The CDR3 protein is CASSLPGGRNTIYF. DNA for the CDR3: TGTGCCAGCAGCTTACCGGGGGGGAGGAACACCATATATTTT.